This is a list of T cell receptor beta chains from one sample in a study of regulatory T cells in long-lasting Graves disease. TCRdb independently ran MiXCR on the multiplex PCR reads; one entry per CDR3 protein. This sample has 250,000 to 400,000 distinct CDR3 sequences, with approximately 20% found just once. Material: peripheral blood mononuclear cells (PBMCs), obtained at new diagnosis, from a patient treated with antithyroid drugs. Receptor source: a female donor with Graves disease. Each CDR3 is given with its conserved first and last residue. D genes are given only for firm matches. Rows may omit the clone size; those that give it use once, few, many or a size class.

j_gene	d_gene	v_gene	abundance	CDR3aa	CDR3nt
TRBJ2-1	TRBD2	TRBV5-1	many	CASSYRTSGISYNEQFF	TGCGCCAGCAGCTACCGGACTAGCGGGATCTCCTACAATGAGCAGTTCTTC
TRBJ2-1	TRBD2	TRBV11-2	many	CASSLELAGGPSNEQFF	TGTGCCAGCAGCTTAGAGCTAGCGGGAGGGCCAAGCAATGAGCAGTTCTTC
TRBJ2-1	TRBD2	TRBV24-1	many	CATSVAGGPGQQFF	TGTGCCACCAGTGTAGCGGGAGGGCCGGGTCAACAGTTCTTC
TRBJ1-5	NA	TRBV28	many	CASSRHKVGASNQPQHF	TGTGCCAGCAGCCGCCATAAAGTCGGGGCTAGCAATCAGCCCCAGCATTTT
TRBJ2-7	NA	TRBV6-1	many	CASSDLGDSEQYF	TGTGCCAGCAGTGACCTAGGGGATAGCGAGCAGTACTTC
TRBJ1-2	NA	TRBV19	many	CASTIDPTSYGYTF	TGTGCCAGTACCATCGACCCAACTAGCTATGGCTACACCTTC
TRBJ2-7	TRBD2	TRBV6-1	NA	CASSKAAGGNYEQYF	TGTGCCAGCAGTAAAGCAGCGGGAGGGAACTACGAGCAGTACTTC
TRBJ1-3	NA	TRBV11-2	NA	CASSSRTWGQTPHGNTIYF	TGTGCCAGCAGCTCCCGGACCTGGGGCCAAACCCCGCATGGAAACACCATATATTTT
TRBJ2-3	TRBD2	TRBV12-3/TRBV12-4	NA	CASSSLAGGPSDTQYF	TGTGCCAGCAGCTCACTAGCGGGAGGGCCGTCGGATACGCAGTATTTT
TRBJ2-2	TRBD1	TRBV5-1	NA	CASRNTRTGVIGELFF	TGCGCCAGCCGTAACACCCGGACAGGGGTCATCGGGGAGCTGTTTTTT
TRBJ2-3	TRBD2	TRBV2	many	CASSPGLAEGDTQYF	TGTGCCAGCAGTCCCGGACTAGCGGAGGGAGATACGCAGTATTTT
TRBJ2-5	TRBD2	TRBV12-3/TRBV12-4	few	CASSPKRASGPFPQETQYF	TGTGCCAGCTCACCAAAAAGGGCTAGCGGGCCCTTCCCCCAAGAGACCCAGTACTTC
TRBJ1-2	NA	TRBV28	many	CASSRLVANYGYTF	TGTGCCAGCAGTAGATTAGTGGCTAACTATGGCTACACCTTC
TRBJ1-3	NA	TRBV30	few	CAWSYGSGNTIYF	TGTGCCTGGAGTTATGGGTCTGGAAACACCATATATTTT
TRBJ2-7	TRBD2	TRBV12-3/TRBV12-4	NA	CASTKSGSRDEQYF	TGTGCCAGCACTAAAAGCGGGAGTCGTGACGAGCAGTACTTC
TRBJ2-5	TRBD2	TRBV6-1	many	CASSEPAGVQETQYF	TGTGCCAGCAGTGAACCAGCGGGGGTACAAGAGACCCAGTACTTC
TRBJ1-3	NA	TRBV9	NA	CASSPTPFGNTIYF	TGTGCCAGCAGCCCCACCCCGTTTGGAAACACCATATATTTT
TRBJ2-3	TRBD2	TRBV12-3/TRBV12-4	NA	CASSSGTSGRGTDTQYF	TGTGCCAGCAGTTCTGGGACTAGCGGGAGAGGCACAGATACGCAGTATTTT
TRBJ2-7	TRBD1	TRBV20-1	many	CSARLGTGRYEQYF	TGCAGTGCTAGACTGGGGACAGGGAGGTACGAGCAGTACTTC
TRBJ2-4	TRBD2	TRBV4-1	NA	CASSHQLAGGNIQYF	TGCGCCAGCAGCCACCAACTAGCGGGAGGGAACATTCAGTACTTC
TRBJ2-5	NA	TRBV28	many	CASSAIDRSQSTQYF	TGTGCCAGCAGCGCAATCGACAGGTCCCAATCGACCCAGTACTTC
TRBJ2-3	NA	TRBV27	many	CASSVRGPTGARDTQYF	TGTGCCAGCAGTGTCAGGGGTCCGACGGGAGCACGTGATACGCAGTATTTT
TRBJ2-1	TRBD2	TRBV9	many	CASSVGAGDHNEQFF	TGTGCCAGCAGCGTAGGGGCGGGAGACCACAATGAGCAGTTCTTC
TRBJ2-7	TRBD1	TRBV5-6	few	CASSVTDRDEQYF	TGTGCCAGCAGCGTGACCGACAGGGACGAGCAGTACTTC
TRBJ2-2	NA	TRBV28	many	CASSFQGWTGELFF	TGTGCCAGCAGTTTTCAGGGGTGGACCGGGGAGCTGTTTTTT
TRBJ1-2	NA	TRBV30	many	CAWSRDGATYGYTF	TGTGCCTGGAGTAGAGATGGGGCGACCTATGGCTACACCTTC
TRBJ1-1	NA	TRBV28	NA	CASLLGVLNTEAFF	TGTGCCAGCTTACTGGGGGTCCTGAACACTGAAGCTTTCTTT
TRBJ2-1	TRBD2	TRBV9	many	CASSVDPSGYNEQFF	TGTGCCAGCAGCGTAGATCCTAGCGGGTACAATGAGCAGTTCTTC
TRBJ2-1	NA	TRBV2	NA	CASSLTRTTKNEQFF	TGTGCCAGCAGCTTAACCAGGACCACTAAAAATGAGCAGTTCTTC
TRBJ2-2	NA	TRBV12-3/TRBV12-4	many	CASSLVGLPDTGELFF	TGTGCCAGCAGTTTAGTGGGACTCCCAGACACCGGGGAGCTGTTTTTT
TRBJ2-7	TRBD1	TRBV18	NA	CASSLGQGETYEQYF	TGTGCCAGCTCACTGGGACAGGGGGAGACCTACGAGCAGTACTTC
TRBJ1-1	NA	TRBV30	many	CAWSWRIGQNTEAFF	TGTGCCTGGAGTTGGCGTATTGGACAGAACACTGAAGCTTTCTTT
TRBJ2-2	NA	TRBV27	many	CASSLHRNTGELFF	TGTGCCAGCAGTCTTCACAGGAACACCGGGGAGCTGTTTTTT